This T cell receptor beta chain was captured by sequencing in a study of shared clonotypes between healthy human individuals. Overall study context: Donors consisted of a couple of women and three men between 18 and 49.

Study-wide points: Naive subsets generally exceeded memory subsets in estimated richness. The sampled material consisted only of blood, and tissue repertoires are likely to differ.

Worth noting for this clone: The antigen is undetermined.

This CDR3 spans 14 amino acids. The J segment lost 6 bases and the V segment lost 5 bases, leaving 1 base of the junction unmatched. Per the germline V gene, CDR1 is PRHDT and CDR2 is FYEKMQ (reference sequence). The data were produced by immunoSEQ multiplex PCR, yet TCRdb's version contains in-frame clones alone and is incomplete. The sample carries under 750,000 clones, roughly 72% recorded once. Specimen: memory CD4+ T cells sorted from blood. Documented subset: CD45RA-negative fraction. The sequence came from a woman in her twenties or thirties in good health. This chain joins TRBV13 and TRBJ2-2; 12 positions match TRBD2. CDR3: CASSASGRAGELFF. CDR3 DNA sequence: TGTGCCAGCAGCGCTAGCGGGAGGGCCGGGGAGCTGTTTTTT.